This T cell receptor beta chain was observed in a study of regulatory T cells in long-lasting Graves disease. Through Arm-PCR of CDR3 regions and iRepertoire HTBI primers, TCR beta libraries were built. A single record per CDR3 protein comes from TCRdb applying MiXCR to the multiplex PCR reads. The repertoire consists of hundreds of thousands of distinct CDR3 sequences, with about a sixth occurring once and the leading ten covering less than 35%. Documented time point: newly diagnosed GD, antithyroid drugs for less than 3 months. Making the TCR library involved RNA that had been extracted from PBMCs. Under American Thyroid Association guidelines, Graves' disease was diagnosed. With EDTA tubes as the receptacles, about 9 milliliters of peripheral blood were drawn. The same sample was also studied in work on T cells in Graves' hyperthyroidism and ophthalmopathy.

The material sequenced was peripheral blood mononuclear cells (PBMCs), taken at new diagnosis, from a patient treated with antithyroid drugs. The source is a man aged 35 to 55 with Graves disease.

Here the CDR3 DNA reads TGTGCCAGCAGATACAACAGGGGGTCCTACGAGCAGTACTTC. Residues: CASRYNRGSYEQYF. The V call is TRBV12-3 or TRBV12-4, the J call TRBJ2-7; 8 nucleotides line up with TRBD1. The CDR3 contains 14 residues. V was pared by 6 bases and J by 1 base, with 5 bases of the junction left unmatched.